This TCR beta chain was recorded in a study of blood T cell repertoires in COVID-19. The CDR3 runs 14 residues. The germline CDR1 and CDR2 sequences are SGHRS and YFSETQ. V dropped 4 bases and J dropped 7 bases, with 17 bases sitting between them. The protocol was immunoSEQ multiplex PCR, while the TCRdb copy is restricted to in-frame clones and leaves out a portion. The sample records hundreds of thousands of clones, 87% being singletons. This clone was recorded a few times. The chain has TRBV5-1 and TRBJ1-2, with D maybe TRBD1 (5 bases). The source material was PBMCs or T cells enriched from blood (not recorded which). This clonotype was obtained from a woman aged 25 to 45 with acute COVID-19. The CDR3 reads CASSPNVGDSGYTF. The CDR3 DNA follows: TGCGCCAGCAGCCCTAACGTAGGGGATAGTGGCTACACCTTC.